This is a list of T cell receptor beta chains from one sample in a study of blood T cell repertoires in COVID-19. Assay: immunoSEQ multiplex PCR; the TCRdb copy retains only in-frame clones and omits some. The data contain roughly 120,000 clones, approximately 80% of them seen just once; the ten biggest clones take up about 15%. The sample comprised peripheral blood. Receptors originate from an older woman with acute or convalescent COVID-19. Each CDR3 is given with its conserved first and last residue. Each record gives: D gene, CDR3 length, V gene, clone size, J gene, CDR3 protein, CDR3 DNA. D genes are given only for firm matches. A row's size may be missing; if present it is once, few, many or a size class.

D: NA; length: 14; V: TRBV5-8; size: NA; J: TRBJ1-2; CDR3: CASSLGAVNYGYTF; DNA: TGTGCCAGCAGCTTAGGGGCGGTAAACTATGGCTACACCTTC
D: NA; length: 15; V: TRBV5-6; size: NA; J: TRBJ1-4; CDR3: CASSLFSQGFEKLFF; DNA: TGTGCCAGCAGCTTATTTTCACAGGGATTCGAAAAACTGTTTTTT
D: NA; length: 14; V: TRBV5-1; size: NA; J: TRBJ1-5; CDR3: CASSYGGRGQPQHF; DNA: TGCGCCAGCAGCTACGGCGGCAGAGGCCAGCCCCAGCATTTT
D: NA; length: 16; V: TRBV18; size: once; J: TRBJ2-1; CDR3: CASSPARGLGDNEQFF; DNA: TGTGCCAGCTCACCTGCGCGGGGGCTAGGGGACAATGAGCAGTTCTTC
D: NA; length: 15; V: TRBV11-2; size: NA; J: TRBJ2-2; CDR3: CASRQTGGLTGELFF; DNA: TGTGCCAGCAGACAAACCGGGGGGCTCACCGGGGAGCTGTTTTTT
D: TRBD1; length: 16; V: TRBV7-2; size: NA; J: TRBJ1-2; CDR3: CASSLADSQGIYGYTF; DNA: TGTGCCAGCAGCTTAGCTGATTCACAGGGGATCTATGGCTACACCTTC
D: TRBD2; length: 16; V: TRBV11-2; size: NA; J: TRBJ2-3; CDR3: CASSFRTSGGTDTQYF; DNA: TGTGCCAGCAGCTTCCGGACTAGCGGGGGCACAGATACGCAGTATTTT
D: TRBD1; length: 18; V: TRBV7-3; size: NA; J: TRBJ2-3; CDR3: CASSAHARQGSSTDTQYF; DNA: TGTGCCAGCAGCGCGCACGCCCGACAGGGGTCGAGCACAGATACGCAGTATTTT
D: NA; length: 15; V: TRBV10-3; size: NA; J: TRBJ1-6; CDR3: CAIASTGHPNSPLHF; DNA: TGTGCCATCGCTAGCACGGGACACCCTAATTCACCCCTCCACTTT
D: NA; length: 12; V: TRBV2; size: NA; J: TRBJ2-3; CDR3: CASRDRSDTQYF; DNA: TGTGCCAGCAGAGACAGGTCAGATACGCAGTATTTT
D: NA; length: 12; V: TRBV5-1; size: NA; J: TRBJ2-5; CDR3: CASGEYQETQYF; DNA: TGCGCCAGCGGGGAGTACCAAGAGACCCAGTACTTC
D: TRBD1; length: 15; V: TRBV6-5; size: NA; J: TRBJ1-2; CDR3: CASSYLGQGNYGYTF; DNA: TGTGCCAGCAGTTATCTGGGACAGGGGAACTATGGCTACACCTTC
D: TRBD2; length: 16; V: TRBV10-3; size: NA; J: TRBJ2-3; CDR3: CAISPGTSGDTDTQYF; DNA: TGTGCCATCAGTCCAGGGACTAGCGGTGACACAGATACGCAGTATTTT
D: NA; length: 13; V: TRBV14; size: once; J: TRBJ2-7; CDR3: CASSPGINYEQYF; DNA: TGTGCCAGCAGCCCGGGGATCAACTACGAGCAGTACTTC
D: TRBD1; length: 16; V: TRBV29-1; size: NA; J: TRBJ1-2; CDR3: CSVLKSGDSPNYGYTF; DNA: TGCAGCGTACTAAAAAGTGGGGACAGTCCTAACTATGGCTACACCTTC
D: NA; length: 15; V: TRBV6-5; size: NA; J: TRBJ1-6; CDR3: CASSYRGTYNSPLHF; DNA: TGTGCCAGCAGTTACAGGGGGACATATAATTCACCCCTCCACTTT
D: TRBD2; length: 14; V: TRBV6-1; size: NA; J: TRBJ2-3; CDR3: CASSESSGVDTQYF; DNA: TGTGCCAGCAGTGAGTCTAGCGGGGTGGATACGCAGTATTTT
D: TRBD2; length: 14; V: TRBV7-2; size: NA; J: TRBJ2-7; CDR3: CASSFQRGTYEQYF; DNA: TGTGCCAGCAGCTTCCAGCGGGGGACTTACGAGCAGTACTTC
D: NA; length: 12; V: TRBV6-2/TRBV6-3; size: NA; J: TRBJ1-1; CDR3: CASRPRLGRAFF; DNA: TGTGCCAGCAGGCCTAGACTCGGGAGGGCTTTCTTT
D: TRBD2; length: 14; V: TRBV7-2; size: NA; J: TRBJ2-1; CDR3: CASSRDSGGNEQFF; DNA: TGTGCCAGCAGTCGTGATAGCGGGGGTAATGAGCAGTTCTTC
D: NA; length: 15; V: TRBV7-9; size: NA; J: TRBJ1-4; CDR3: CASSLGGVPNEKLFF; DNA: TGTGCCAGCAGCCTAGGGGGGGTTCCTAATGAAAAACTGTTTTTT
D: NA; length: 12; V: TRBV2; size: NA; J: TRBJ2-3; CDR3: CASSGETPDQYF; DNA: TGTGCCAGCAGTGGGGAGACTCCCGATCAGTATTTT
D: NA; length: 15; V: TRBV11-2; size: NA; J: TRBJ2-1; CDR3: CASSLEAGQYNEQFF; DNA: TGTGCCAGCAGCTTAGAGGCCGGACAGTACAATGAGCAGTTCTTC
D: TRBD1; length: 15; V: TRBV4-2; size: few; J: TRBJ1-1; CDR3: CASSQGTGLNTEAFF; DNA: TGTGCCAGCAGCCAAGGGACAGGGCTGAACACTGAAGCTTTCTTT
D: NA; length: 14; V: TRBV5-1; size: once; J: TRBJ1-1; CDR3: CASSGGGLGTEAFF; DNA: TGCGCCAGCAGTGGGGGAGGGCTGGGCACTGAAGCTTTCTTT
D: NA; length: 15; V: TRBV7-9; size: NA; J: TRBJ2-3; CDR3: CASSLAGQSTDTQYF; DNA: TGTGCCAGCAGCTTAGCCGGACAGAGCACAGATACGCAGTATTTT
D: TRBD1; length: 15; V: TRBV29-1; size: few; J: TRBJ2-3; CDR3: CSVRPGTASTDTQYF; DNA: TGCAGCGTCCGACCCGGGACAGCCAGCACAGATACGCAGTATTTT
D: NA; length: 13; V: TRBV10-3; size: few; J: TRBJ1-2; CDR3: CAISESGFNGYTF; DNA: TGTGCCATCAGTGAATCGGGGTTTAATGGCTACACCTTC
D: NA; length: 13; V: TRBV6-2/TRBV6-3; size: NA; J: TRBJ1-1; CDR3: CASSYPGTSEAFF; DNA: TGTGCCAGCAGTTACCCAGGGACATCCGAAGCTTTCTTT
D: NA; length: 15; V: TRBV5-6; size: NA; J: TRBJ1-4; CDR3: CASSLAGRANEKLFF; DNA: TGTGCCAGCAGCTTGGCGGGCAGGGCGAATGAAAAACTGTTTTTT
D: NA; length: 14; V: TRBV5-5; size: NA; J: TRBJ1-4; CDR3: CASSLQQPNEKLVF; DNA: TGTGCCAGCAGCTTACAACAGCCGAATGAAAAACTGGTTTTT